What follows are 12 T cell receptor beta chains derived from one specimen sequenced in a study of blood T cells in healthy people across ages. A sample-barcoded 5' primer and a J-beta primer mix were used in a second PCR of about 7 to 12 cycles. TCRdb re-analysed the 5' RACE reads in MiXCR, keeping a single row per CDR3 protein. The sample lists 710,000 or so distinct CDR3 sequences, about 20% occurring once. Sequencing was done on a sample of blood. The receptor source for this set is a man in his 70s in good health.

J is TRBJ2-7 and V is TRBV9; D ambiguous. With 6 bases removed from V and 9 bases from J, the gap between germline ends came to 19 bases. Germline CDR1 SGDLS, CDR2 YYNGEE. The CDR3 consists of 13 residues. The CDR3 nucleotides read TGTGCCAGCATCCAGCTTCTCTCTTGGGGGCAGTACGTC. Its protein product is CASIQLLSWGQYV.

This clonotype was counted only a few times. The rearrangement links TRBV20-1 to TRBJ2-5; D is unresolved. This CDR3 has 11 amino acids. Per the germline V gene, CDR1 is DFQATT and CDR2 is SNEGSKA (reference sequence). The CDR3 region is CSPIYQETQYF. DNA of the CDR3: TGCAGCCCTATATACCAAGAGACCCAGTACTTC.

V is TRBV11-3 and J is TRBJ2-1; 7 bases are a match to TRBD2. The DNA end favors TRBJ2-7, so the J call may be wrong. This CDR3 spans 15 amino acids. Germline values: CDR1 SGHNT, CDR2 YENEEA. In DNA form, the CDR3 reads TGTGCCAGCAGCTTGGGGGGGTTCATAGCTGGCGAGCAGTACGTC. Residues: CASSLGGFIAGEQYV.

The chain recombines TRBV7-2 with TRBJ2-1; TRBD2 might be the D (5 bases). The J call may be incorrect, as the DNA end agrees better with TRBJ2-7. The CDR3 has 13 amino acids. Germline V gene lookup returns CDR1 SGHTA and CDR2 FQGNSA. CDR3 in DNA: TGTGCCAGCAGCTTAGGCTGGGAGTACGAGCAGTACGTC. This encodes CASSLGWEYEQYV.

CDR3 residues: CASSLAGLAFTGELFF. The CDR3, as DNA: TGTGCCAGCAGCTTGGCGGGACTAGCGTTCACCGGGGAGCTGTTTTTT. The chain uses TRBV5-6 and TRBJ2-2; 10 bases are shared with TRBD2. V dropped 0 bases and J dropped 4; count of bases not matched to a gene: 3. The CDR3 length is 16 residues. Germline CDR1 is SGHDT and CDR2 is YYEEEE. Drawing the rest from reference TRBV5-6 and TRBJ2-2, the complete variable domain is DAGVTQSPTHLIKTRGQQVTLRCSPKSGHDTVSWYQQALGQGPQFIFQYYEEEERQRGNFPDRFSGHQFPNYSSELNVNALLLGDSALYLCASSLAGLAFTGELFFGEGSRLTVL.

The chain links TRBV2 to TRBJ2-3; no firm D call. This CDR3 has 15 residues. Germline values: CDR1 SNHLY, CDR2 FYNNEI. Between the trimmed V and J ends, which lost 6 bases and 6 bases, there was a span of 19 bases. This CDR3 reads CASRYDPGVLDTQYF. The DNA for the CDR3 is TGTGCCAGCAGATACGACCCTGGGGTTTTGGATACGCAGTATTTT.

The V and J genes are TRBV29-1 and TRBJ2-5; D may match TRBD1 or TRBD2 (6 bases each). Trimming shortened V by 5 bases and J by 5 bases, and 24 bases separated the two germline ends. Looked up from germline, CDR1 is SQVTM and CDR2 is ANQGSEA. The CDR3 sequence is 16 residues long. The CDR3 DNA reads as TGCAGCGTTACACCAGGCCCGGGGGCTGGGGGTGAGACCCAGTACTTC. As protein: CSVTPGPGAGGETQYF.

This clonotype turned up a few times. This chain uses TRBV14 with TRBJ1-2; D is possibly TRBD1 (5 bases). Germline lookup yields CDR1 SGHDN and CDR2 FVKESK. V was clipped by 0 bases and J by 4 bases, with 12 bases between them. CDR3 length: 15 amino acids. The CDR3 nucleotides are TGTGCCAGCAGCCAAGAGCGGGGGTTGGGCTATGGCTACACCTTC. It encodes CASSQERGLGYGYTF.

This clonotype was seen more than once but under ten times. The V and J genes are TRBV7-2 and TRBJ1-4; D is uncertain. V shed 1 base and J shed 5 bases, with 11 bases lying between them. Germline V gives CDR1 SGHTA, CDR2 FQGNSA. The CDR3 sequence is 15 residues long. The DNA for the CDR3 is TGTGCCAGCAGCTTAGGAGGGCCGGGGAATGAAAAACTGTTTTTT. Amino acids: CASSLGGPGNEKLFF.

Written as DNA, the CDR3 is TGCAGTGCGGTCCACCCGACTAGCGGGGTTTACAATGAGCAGTTCTTC. This sequence encodes CSAVHPTSGVYNEQFF. V usage is TRBV20-1 and J usage is TRBJ2-1, with TRBD2 matching 11 bases. Germline V gene sequence: CDR1 DFQATT, CDR2 SNEGSKA (reference sequence). The ends lost 6 bases at V and 4 bases at J; junction bases unmatched: 11. This CDR3 spans 16 amino acids.

About this clonotype: The junction shows a germline mismatch at one end, possibly a read error. The chain couples TRBV12-3 or TRBV12-4 to TRBJ2-3; 8 bases align to TRBD2. The CDR3 runs 14 residues. The DNA of the CDR3 is TGTGCCATCCAGCGGGGGCCTAGAGCAGATACGGAGTATTTT. This translates into CAIQRGPRADTEYF.

This chain links TRBV6-5 with TRBJ2-2; TRBD2 aligns across 7 bases. J lost 3 bases, V lost 7 bases, and 5 bases had no gene match. The CDR3 is made up of 14 amino acids. Germline assignment: CDR1 MNHEY and CDR2 SVGAGI. CDR3 amino acids: CASTAGVYTGELFF. As DNA, the CDR3 is TGTGCCAGCACTGCGGGAGTATACACCGGGGAGCTGTTTTTT.